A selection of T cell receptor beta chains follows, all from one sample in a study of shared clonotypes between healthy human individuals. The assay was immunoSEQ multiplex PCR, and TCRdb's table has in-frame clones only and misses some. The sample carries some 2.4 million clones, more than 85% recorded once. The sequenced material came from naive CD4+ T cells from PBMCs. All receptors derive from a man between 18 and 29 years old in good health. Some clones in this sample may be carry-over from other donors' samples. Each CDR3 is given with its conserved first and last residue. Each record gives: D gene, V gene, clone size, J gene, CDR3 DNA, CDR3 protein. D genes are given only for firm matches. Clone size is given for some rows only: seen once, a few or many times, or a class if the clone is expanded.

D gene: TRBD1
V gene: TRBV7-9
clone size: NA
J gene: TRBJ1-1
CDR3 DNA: TGTGCCAGCAGAAAACAGGGGTCCCCGAACACTGAAGCTTTCTTT
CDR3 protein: CASRKQGSPNTEAFF

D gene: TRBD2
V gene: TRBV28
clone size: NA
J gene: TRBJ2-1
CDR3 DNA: TGTGCCAGCAGTCTGACTAGCGGGAGATGGGTCTTC
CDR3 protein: CASSLTSGRWVF

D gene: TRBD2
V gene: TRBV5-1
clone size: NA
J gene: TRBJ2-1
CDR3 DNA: TGCGCCAGCAGCTTGGTTTTCGGGACTAGTTACAATGAGCAGTTCTTC
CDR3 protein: CASSLVFGTSYNEQFF

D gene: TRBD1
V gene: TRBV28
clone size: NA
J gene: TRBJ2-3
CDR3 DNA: TGTGCCAGCAGTAGACAGGGTCCCCTTTGGGCAGATACGCAGTATTTT
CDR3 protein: CASSRQGPLWADTQYF

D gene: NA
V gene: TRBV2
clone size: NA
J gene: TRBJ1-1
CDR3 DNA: TGTGCCAGCAGTGAGGGTAATTTAGGAGCTTTCTTT
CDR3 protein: CASSEGNLGAFF

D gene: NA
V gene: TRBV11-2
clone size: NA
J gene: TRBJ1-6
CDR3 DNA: TGTGCCAGCAGCTTAGCGACAGGTCGGGTCTTGGGAACCCTCCACTTT
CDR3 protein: CASSLATGRVLGTLHF

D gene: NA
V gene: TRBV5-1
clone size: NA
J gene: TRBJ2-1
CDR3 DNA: TGCGCCAGCAGCTGGGGAGTTTTACCCAATGAGCAGTTCTTC
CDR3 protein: CASSWGVLPNEQFF

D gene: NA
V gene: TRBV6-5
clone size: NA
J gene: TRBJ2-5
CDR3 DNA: TGTGCCAGCAGCCCACTAGCAGACGCACGGGAGACCCAGTACTTC
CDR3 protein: CASSPLADARETQYF

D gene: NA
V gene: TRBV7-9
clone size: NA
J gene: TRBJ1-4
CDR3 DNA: TGTGCCAGCAGCGCGAAGGGGATGGCTAATGAAAAACTGTTTTTT
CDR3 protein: CASSAKGMANEKLFF

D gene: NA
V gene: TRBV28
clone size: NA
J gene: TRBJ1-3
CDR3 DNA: TGTGCCAGCAGTTCTGTATCGTGGCCAGGGCGGGACACCATATATTTT
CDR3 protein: CASSSVSWPGRDTIYF

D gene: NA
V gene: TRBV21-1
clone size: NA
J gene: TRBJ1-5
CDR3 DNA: TGTGCCAGCAGCCCCCGGGGGGCGGACAGGGATCAGCCCCAGCATTTT
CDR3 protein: CASSPRGADRDQPQHF

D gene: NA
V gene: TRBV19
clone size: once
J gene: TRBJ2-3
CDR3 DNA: TGTGCCAGTAAGAGACAGGGACTCACCTCCACAGATACGCAGTATTTT
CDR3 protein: CASKRQGLTSTDTQYF

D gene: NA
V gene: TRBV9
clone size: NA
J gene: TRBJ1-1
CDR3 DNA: TGTGCCAGCAGCGTAGCTGGCGGCCCGAACACTGAAGCTTTCTTT
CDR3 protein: CASSVAGGPNTEAFF

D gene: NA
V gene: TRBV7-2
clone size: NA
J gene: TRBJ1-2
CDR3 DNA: TGTGCCAGCAGCTTACGGGCAGGGGATAACTATGGCTACACCTTC
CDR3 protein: CASSLRAGDNYGYTF

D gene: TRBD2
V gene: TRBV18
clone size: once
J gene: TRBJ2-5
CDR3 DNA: TGTGCCAGCTCACCACCGCGGACTAGCGGGATGGAGACCCAGTACTTC
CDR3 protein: CASSPPRTSGMETQYF

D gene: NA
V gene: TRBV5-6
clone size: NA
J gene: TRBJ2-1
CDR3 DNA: TGTGCCAGCAGCTTTAGCGATTCTGGGGTCAATGAGCAGTTCTTC
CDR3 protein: CASSFSDSGVNEQFF

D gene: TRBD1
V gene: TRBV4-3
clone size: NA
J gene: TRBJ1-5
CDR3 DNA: TGCGCCAGCAGCCTTCTGACAGGGGGTCAGCCCCAGCATTTT
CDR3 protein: CASSLLTGGQPQHF

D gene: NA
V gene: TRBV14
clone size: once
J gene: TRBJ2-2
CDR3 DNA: TGTGCCAGCAGCCAAGAGATGGTGGCCGGGGAGCTGTTTTTT
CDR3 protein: CASSQEMVAGELFF

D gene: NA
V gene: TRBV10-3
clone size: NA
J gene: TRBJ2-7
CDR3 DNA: TGTGCCATCAGTGTTCAGACCTACGAGCAGTACTTC
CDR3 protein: CAISVQTYEQYF

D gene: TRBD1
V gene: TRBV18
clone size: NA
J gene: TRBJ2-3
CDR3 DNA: TGTGCCAGCGGACAGGCTAGCACAGATACGCAGTATTTT
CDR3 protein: CASGQASTDTQYF

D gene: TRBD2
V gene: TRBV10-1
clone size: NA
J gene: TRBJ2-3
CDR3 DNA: TGCGCCAGCAGTGAGTTTTCGACTAGCCAAGATACGCAGTATTTT
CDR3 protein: CASSEFSTSQDTQYF

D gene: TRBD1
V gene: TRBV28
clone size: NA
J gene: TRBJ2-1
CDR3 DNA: TGTGCCAGCAGTTGGACAGGGGGCTCCTACAATGAGCAGTTCTTC
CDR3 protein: CASSWTGGSYNEQFF

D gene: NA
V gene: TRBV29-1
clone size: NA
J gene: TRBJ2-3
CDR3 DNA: TGCAGCGTGGCCGCGTCAGATACGCAGTATTTT
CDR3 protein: CSVAASDTQYF

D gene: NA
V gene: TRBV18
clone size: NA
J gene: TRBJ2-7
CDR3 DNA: TGTGCCAGCTCACCACGGGACACCTACGAGCAGTACTTC
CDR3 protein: CASSPRDTYEQYF

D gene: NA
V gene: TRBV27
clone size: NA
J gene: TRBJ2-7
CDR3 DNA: TGTGCCAGCAGCATCAGCCTTGGACACCGCTACGAGCAGTACTTC
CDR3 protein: CASSISLGHRYEQYF

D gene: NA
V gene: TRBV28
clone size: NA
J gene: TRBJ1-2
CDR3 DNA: TGTGCCAGCAGTTTTGGAGGAGCTAACTATGGCTACACCTTC
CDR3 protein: CASSFGGANYGYTF

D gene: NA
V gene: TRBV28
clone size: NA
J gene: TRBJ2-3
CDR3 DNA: TGTGCCAGCAGTTTCCAGGGGCGGGAGACAGATACGCAGTATTTT
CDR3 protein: CASSFQGRETDTQYF

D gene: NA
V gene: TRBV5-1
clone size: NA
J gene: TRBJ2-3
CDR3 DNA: TGCGCCAGCAGCTTGGACGAAAGCACAGATACGCAGTATTTT
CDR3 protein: CASSLDESTDTQYF

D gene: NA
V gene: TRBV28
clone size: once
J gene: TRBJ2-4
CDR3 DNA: TGTGCCAGCAGTTCCCCGACAGGTTCTCGCATTCAGTACTTC
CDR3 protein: CASSSPTGSRIQYF

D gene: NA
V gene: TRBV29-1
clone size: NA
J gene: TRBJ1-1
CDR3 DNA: TGCAGCGTTGGGGGACAGAACACTGAAGCTTTCTTT
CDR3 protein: CSVGGQNTEAFF

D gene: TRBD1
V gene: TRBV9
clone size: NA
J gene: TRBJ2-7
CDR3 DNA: TGTGCCAGCAGCGCCGGGACAGGGGGAAGGTACGAGCAGTACTTC
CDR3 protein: CASSAGTGGRYEQYF

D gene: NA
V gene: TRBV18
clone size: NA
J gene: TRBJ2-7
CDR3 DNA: TGTGCCAGCTCACCGCCACTTCGCCCGACCTACGAGCAGTACTTC
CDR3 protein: CASSPPLRPTYEQYF

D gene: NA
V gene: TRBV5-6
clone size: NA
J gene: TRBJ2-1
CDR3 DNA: TGTGCCAGCAGGCGGACAGACAGCTCCTACAATGAGCAGTTCTTC
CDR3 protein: CASRRTDSSYNEQFF

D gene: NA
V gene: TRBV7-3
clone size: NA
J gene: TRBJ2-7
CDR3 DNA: TGTGCCAGCAGCTTAGGAGCGGCCGGTTTCTACGAGCAGTACTTC
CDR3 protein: CASSLGAAGFYEQYF

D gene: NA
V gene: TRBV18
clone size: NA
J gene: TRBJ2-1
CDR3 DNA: TGTGCCAGCTCACCCTCATCGTGGGGGCTCGGTGGAGACAATGAGCAGTTCTTC
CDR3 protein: CASSPSSWGLGGDNEQFF

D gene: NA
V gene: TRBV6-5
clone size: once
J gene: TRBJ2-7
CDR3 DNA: TGTGCCAGCAGGTCGCCGGGGGGCTACCACGAGCAGTACTTC
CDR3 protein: CASRSPGGYHEQYF

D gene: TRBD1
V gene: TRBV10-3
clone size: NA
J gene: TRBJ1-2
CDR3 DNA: TGTGCCATCACGGACAGGGGGCAAACCTATGGCTACACCTTC
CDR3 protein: CAITDRGQTYGYTF

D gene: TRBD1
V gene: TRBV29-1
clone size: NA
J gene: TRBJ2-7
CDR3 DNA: TGCAGCGCCCGGACAGGGGGGGCCTACGAGCAGTACTTC
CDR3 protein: CSARTGGAYEQYF

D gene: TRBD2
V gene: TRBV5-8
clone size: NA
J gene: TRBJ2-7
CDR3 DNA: TGTGCCAGCAGCTTGGGAAGCGGGAGGGTGACCTACGAGCAGTACTTC
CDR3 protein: CASSLGSGRVTYEQYF

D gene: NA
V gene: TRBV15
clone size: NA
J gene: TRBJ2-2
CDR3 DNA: TGTGCCACCAGCAGAGATCAAGGGACCGGGGAGCTGTTTTTT
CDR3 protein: CATSRDQGTGELFF

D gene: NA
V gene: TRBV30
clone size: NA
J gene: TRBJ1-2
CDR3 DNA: TGTGCCTGGAGTGTAGCGCAGAACTCCGGCTACACCTTC
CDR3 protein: CAWSVAQNSGYTF

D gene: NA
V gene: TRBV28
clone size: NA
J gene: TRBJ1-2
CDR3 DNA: TGTGCCAGCAGTCCGTCGGACAGCCCTAACTATGGCTACACCTTC
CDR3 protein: CASSPSDSPNYGYTF